The present entry profiles one T cell receptor beta chain with its context. Libraries were prepared by immunoSEQ multiplex PCR; TCRdb keeps only in-frame clonotypes and omits some of them. The sample yields roughly 17,000 clones, about 73% seen once. The data were obtained in a study of OX40 agonist ivuxolimab in advanced cancers. V was clipped by 1 base and J by 5 bases, with 23 bases between them. The CDR3 length is 18 residues. Germline V CDR1 and CDR2: SGHDT, YYEEEE. This chain joins TRBV5-6 and TRBJ2-3, with D perhaps matching TRBD1 or TRBD2 (5 bases each). This TCR came from an adult with an advanced solid tumor such as melanoma, head and neck, liver or kidney cancer. Sequencing was performed on CD4+ or CD8+ T cells sorted from blood, taken in a trial of the OX40 agonist ivuxolimab. The CDR3 coding sequence is TGTGCCAGCAGCTTGCCGGTTGGTCGTGGGGGTACAAAAGATACGCAGTATTTT. It codes for CASSLPVGRGGTKDTQYF.